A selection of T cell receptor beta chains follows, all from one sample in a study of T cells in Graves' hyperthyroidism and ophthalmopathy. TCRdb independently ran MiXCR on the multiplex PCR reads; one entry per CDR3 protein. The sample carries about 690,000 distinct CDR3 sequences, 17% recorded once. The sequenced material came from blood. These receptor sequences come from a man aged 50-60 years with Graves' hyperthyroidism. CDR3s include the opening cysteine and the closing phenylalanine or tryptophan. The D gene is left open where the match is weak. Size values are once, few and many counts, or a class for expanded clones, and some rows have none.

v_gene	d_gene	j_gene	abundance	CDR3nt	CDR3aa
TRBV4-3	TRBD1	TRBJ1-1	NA	TGCGCCAGCAGCCAACGACAGGGCTCTGATGAAGCTTTCTTT	CASSQRQGSDEAFF
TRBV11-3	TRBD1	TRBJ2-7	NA	TGTGCCAGCAGCTCCGGACAGGCTGAAACCTACGAGCAGTACTTC	CASSSGQAETYEQYF
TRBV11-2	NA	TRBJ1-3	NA	TGTGCCAGCAGCTACACAGGGAAAGGAAACACCATATATTTT	CASSYTGKGNTIYF
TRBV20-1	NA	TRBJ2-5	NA	TGCAGTGCTAGAGAGAGTAGGGAATACCAAGAGACCCAGTACTTC	CSARESREYQETQYF
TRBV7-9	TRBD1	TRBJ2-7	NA	TGTGCCAGCAGTCCGGGGACAGGGGGCGGCTACGAGCAGTACTTC	CASSPGTGGGYEQYF
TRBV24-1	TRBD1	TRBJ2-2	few	TGTGCCACCAGTGCCCTAGGGACAGGGCAAACCGGGGAGCTGTTTTTT	CATSALGTGQTGELFF
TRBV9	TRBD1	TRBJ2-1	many	TGTGCCAGCAGCGGACAGGGCGAAGGATACAATGAGCAGTTCTTC	CASSGQGEGYNEQFF
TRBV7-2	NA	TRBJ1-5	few	TGTGCCAGCAGCTTATACGATCAGCCCCAGCATTTT	CASSLYDQPQHF
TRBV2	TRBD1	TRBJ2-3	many	TGTGCCAGCAGGGACAGGGTTGGCACAGATACGCAGTATTTT	CASRDRVGTDTQYF
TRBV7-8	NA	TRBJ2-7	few	TGTGCCAGCAGCCGCTCACGAGAGCAGTACTTC	CASSRSREQYF
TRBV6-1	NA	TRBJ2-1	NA	TGTGCCAGCCTATACACGGCCCCCTACAATGAGCAGTTCTTC	CASLYTAPYNEQFF
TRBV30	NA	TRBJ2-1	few	TGTGCCTGGGGAAAACGAGCCTACAATGAGCAGTTCTTC	CAWGKRAYNEQFF
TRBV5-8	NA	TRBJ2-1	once	TGTGCCAGCAGCCGGCAGGGGGGCTACAATGAGCAGCTCTTC	CASSRQGGYNEQLF
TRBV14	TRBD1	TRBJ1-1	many	TGTGCCAGCAGCCGACCGGGACAGAGAATGAACACTGAAGCTTTCTTT	CASSRPGQRMNTEAFF
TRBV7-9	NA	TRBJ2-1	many	TGTGCCAGCAGCCCGCCCTTTACCTTCTCCTACAATGAGCAGTTCTTC	CASSPPFTFSYNEQFF
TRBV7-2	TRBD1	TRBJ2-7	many	TGTGCCAGCAGCAGCCGGGACAGGGTTGACGAGCAGTACTTC	CASSSRDRVDEQYF
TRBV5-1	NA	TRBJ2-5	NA	TGCGTCAGCAGCTTAGGGGGAGGACAAGAGACCCAGTACTTC	CVSSLGGGQETQYF
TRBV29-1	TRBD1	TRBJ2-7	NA	TGCAGCGTTGGAACAGGGGAACGCTACGAGCAGTACTTC	CSVGTGERYEQYF
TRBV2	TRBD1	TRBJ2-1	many	TGTGCCAGCAGTTACCGGGACAGGGGGCTCGATGAGCAGTTCTTC	CASSYRDRGLDEQFF
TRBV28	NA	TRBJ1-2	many	TGTGCCAGCAGTCCACCCCCGTGGTCGACAGCTAACTATGGCTACACCTTC	CASSPPPWSTANYGYTF
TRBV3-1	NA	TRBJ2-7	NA	TGTGCCAGCAGGAATTTGGACGCCAGCTCCTACGAGCAGTACTTC	CASRNLDASSYEQYF
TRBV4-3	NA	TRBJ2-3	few	TGCGCCACAGGGACTTTCACAGATACGCAGTATTTT	CATGTFTDTQYF
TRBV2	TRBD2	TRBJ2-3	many	TGTGCCAGCAGTGAAAGGCTAGCGGGGTTGAATACGCAGTATTTT	CASSERLAGLNTQYF
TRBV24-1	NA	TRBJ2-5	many	TGTGCCACCAGTGAGCGAGAAATCGGAGAGACCCAGTACTTC	CATSEREIGETQYF
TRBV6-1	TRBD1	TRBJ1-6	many	TGTGCCAGCAGTGAATTCGTGACAGGGTACTCCTATAATTCACCCCTCCACTTT	CASSEFVTGYSYNSPLHF
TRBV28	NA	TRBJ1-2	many	TGTGCCAGCAGTTTATCCGGGGGGCCGGGATACTATGGCTACACCTTC	CASSLSGGPGYYGYTF
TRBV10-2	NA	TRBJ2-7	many	TGCGCCAGCAGTAGGATGGACGAGCAGTACTTC	CASSRMDEQYF
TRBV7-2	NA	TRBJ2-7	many	TGTGCCAGCAGCTTAGGGTCCGGCTTCTACGAGCAGTACTTC	CASSLGSGFYEQYF
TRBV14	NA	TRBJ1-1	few	TGTGCCAGCAGCCAAGTTGGGGGGGCGGCGGCTTTCTTT	CASSQVGGAAAFF